This T cell receptor (beta chain) is drawn from a study of response to subunit inactivated influenza vaccine. Concerning this clonotype itself: Its antigen is currently unknown.

Findings of the study overall: Authors suggested few new T cells are recruited by each seasonal influenza vaccination.

A single record per CDR3 protein comes from TCRdb applying MiXCR to the RT-PCR reads. The sample yields around 480,000 distinct CDR3 sequences, about 17% seen once. The V end lost 0 bases, the J end lost 2 bases, and 9 bases lay between the germline ends. The CDR3 extends over 15 amino acids. CDR1 is SGHRS and CDR2 is YFSETQ in the germline V gene. The chain uses TRBV5-1 and TRBJ2-1; D gene unclear. Sequenced here: CD4+ T cells sorted from PBMCs, sampled roughly 24 months after vaccination. This TCR was recovered from a man aged 50 to 75 who received an inactivated influenza vaccine. The DNA for the CDR3 is TGCGCCAGCAGCTTGGAGGCCCAACCCTACAATGAGCAGTTCTTC. This translates into CASSLEAQPYNEQFF.